This TCR beta chain was obtained from a study of T cell repertoires in aging, cancer and after chemotherapy. For the study at large: Donors were grouped into six age bands spanning 30 or younger through 70 or older. Repeat sampling of healthy donors over several months to years showed clear clonal overlap. Study-wide findings and caveats: Age-matched healthy donors had significantly more diverse, less clonal blood TCR repertoires than untreated cancer patients. Rebound thymic output was suggested by rising median generation probability during chemotherapy in each cancer cohort.

Deletions cut 8 bases from V and 2 bases from J, with 13 bases between. CDR1 SQVTM and CDR2 ANQGSEA come from the germline V gene. This CDR3 has 13 amino acids. The template was genomic DNA from peripheral blood, not RNA. A mixed TRB-A/B primer pool amplified rearranged TRB by multiplex touch-down PCR. TCRdb passed the multiplex PCR reads through MiXCR, listing each CDR3 protein once. Of approximately 13,000 distinct CDR3 sequences listed, roughly 28% are singletons. By proportion, this clonotype is medium-sized. Its antigen is unknown. The sequence was collected from a human donor in good health. V and J are TRBV29-1 and TRBJ1-5; D perhaps matches TRBD1 (6 bases). The sequencing sample was made of blood. CDR3 sequence: CSPRQVGNQPQHF. The CDR3 DNA reads TGCAGCCCCCGACAGGTGGGCAATCAGCCCCAGCATTTT.